This entry features one TCR beta chain sequence. Study processing details: Reference gene primers were amplified, and this amplification served to estimate nucleated cell counts. TCRdb keeps only in-frame clones here, not all; method: immunoSEQ multiplex PCR. The D gene and trimming were derived from the DNA, and the V and J assignments and clone size from that table. The sample has fewer than 500,000 clones; around 89% are singletons. The data were taken from a study of blood T cell repertoires in COVID-19. Study information: Nucleic acid was either cDNA or gDNA, and it came from T cells, B-cell-depleted T cells, or PBMCs.

The CDR3 length is 17 residues. CDR1 is SEHNR, CDR2 FQNEAQ, per germline (reference sequence). V lost 7 bases to trimming and J lost 0 bases, with 18 bases between them. The V and J genes are TRBV7-9 and TRBJ2-2, with D perhaps TRBD1 (7 bases). The sample comprised peripheral blood. The receptor was isolated from a woman under 40 with acute or convalescent COVID-19. CDR3 DNA sequence: TGTGCCAGCACCGAACCGGCGGGGACAGCGAACACCGGGGAGCTGTTTTTT. This translates into CASTEPAGTANTGELFF.